The rows below give T cell receptor beta chains drawn from one sample of a study of shared clonotypes between healthy human individuals. The assay was immunoSEQ multiplex PCR, and TCRdb's table has in-frame clones only and misses some. The sample has about 2.4 million clones, approximately 93% seen once; the top ten hold approximately 0.36%. Sequences were obtained from naive CD4+ T cells from PBMCs. The receptors shown here come from a man between 18 and 29 years old in good health. Some clones in this sample may be carry-over from other donors' samples. CDR3s include the opening cysteine and the closing phenylalanine or tryptophan. Each record gives: J gene, V gene, CDR3 protein.

J: TRBJ1-1; V: TRBV28; CDR3: CASSSRTGGAFF
J: TRBJ2-5; V: TRBV7-6; CDR3: CASSTSGTGVYETQYF
J: TRBJ2-5; V: TRBV28; CDR3: CASSQSGHNQETQYF
J: TRBJ2-1; V: TRBV6-1; CDR3: CASLAGGRGNEQFF
J: TRBJ2-2; V: TRBV11-3; CDR3: CASSALSGGYTGELFF
J: TRBJ2-1; V: TRBV28; CDR3: CASSLSGPEGQFF
J: TRBJ2-7; V: TRBV12-5; CDR3: CASGLGTGPHEQYF
J: TRBJ2-1; V: TRBV10-2; CDR3: CASSAGSGSRNEQFF
J: TRBJ2-5; V: TRBV5-1; CDR3: CASIYSSGTQETQYF
J: TRBJ1-1; V: TRBV21-1; CDR3: CARKKGRATMNTEAFF
J: TRBJ1-6; V: TRBV6-5; CDR3: CASRQGVNSPLHF
J: TRBJ2-1; V: TRBV5-1; CDR3: CASSPSGNSYNEQFF
J: TRBJ2-6; V: TRBV28; CDR3: CASSTLSGANVLTF
J: TRBJ2-3; V: TRBV5-8; CDR3: CASSLGLGRSDTQYF
J: TRBJ2-3; V: TRBV25-1; CDR3: CASSESSGGAPTDTQYF
J: TRBJ2-1; V: TRBV5-1; CDR3: CASSLLLAGTSYNEQFF
J: TRBJ1-2; V: TRBV28; CDR3: CASSLWQGARGYTF
J: TRBJ2-1; V: TRBV11-2; CDR3: CASSLGASGNEQFF
J: TRBJ1-5; V: TRBV28; CDR3: CASYSLLTQAAGDQPQHF
J: TRBJ2-1; V: TRBV5-1; CDR3: CASSLFQINNEQFF
J: TRBJ2-5; V: TRBV28; CDR3: CASSFSERVQYF
J: TRBJ2-3; V: TRBV18; CDR3: CASSPKRGADTQYF
J: TRBJ2-1; V: TRBV5-1; CDR3: CASSRETSGYNEQFF
J: TRBJ2-5; V: TRBV5-1; CDR3: CASSPGTSGRASGETQYF
J: TRBJ1-5; V: TRBV27; CDR3: CASSRDRGRQPQHF